This TCR beta chain was recovered during a study of cytomegalovirus exposure and HLA in healthy donors. Findings of the study overall: That first-cohort TCR clusters tended to co-occur in the 120 or so validation repertoires was found in a later analysis. Most TCR sequences proved rare, with some public TCRs found in many donors. Reports showed the classifier diagnosing cytomegalovirus status with high specificity and sensitivity.

The V end lost 3 bases, the J end lost 4 bases, and 8 bases lay between the germline ends. CDR3 length equals 13 residues. Germline V gene lookup returns CDR1 SEHNR and CDR2 FQNEAQ (reference sequence). The donors were part of the validation cohort of 100 to 150 subjects. That cohort was separate from the first cohort, which comprised fewer than 800 subjects. As for this clone: Its antigen is not known.

Only in-frame clones appear in the TCRdb table, and some are missing; sequencing was by immunoSEQ multiplex PCR. The sample has fewer than 250,000 clones; around nine tenths are singletons. This clonotype was sampled from a man between 18 and 35 years old in good health and CMV-seronegative. This chain connects TRBV7-9 to TRBJ2-3; D is ambiguous. Sequencing used PBMCs. The CDR3 DNA sequence: TGTGCCAGCAGCTTTAACCCGGCAGATACGCAGTATTTT. Its translation: CASSFNPADTQYF.